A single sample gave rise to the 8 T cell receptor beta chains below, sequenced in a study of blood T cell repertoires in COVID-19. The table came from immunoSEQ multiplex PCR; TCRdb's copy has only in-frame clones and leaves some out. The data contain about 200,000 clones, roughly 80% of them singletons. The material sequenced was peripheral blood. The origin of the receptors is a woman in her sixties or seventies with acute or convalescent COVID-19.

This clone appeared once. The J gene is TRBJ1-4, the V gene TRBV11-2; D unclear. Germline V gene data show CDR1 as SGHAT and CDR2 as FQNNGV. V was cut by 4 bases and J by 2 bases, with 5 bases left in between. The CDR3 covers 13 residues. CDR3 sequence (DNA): TGTGCCAGCAGCTCCGAGACTAATGAAAAACTGTTTTTT. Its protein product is CASSSETNEKLFF.

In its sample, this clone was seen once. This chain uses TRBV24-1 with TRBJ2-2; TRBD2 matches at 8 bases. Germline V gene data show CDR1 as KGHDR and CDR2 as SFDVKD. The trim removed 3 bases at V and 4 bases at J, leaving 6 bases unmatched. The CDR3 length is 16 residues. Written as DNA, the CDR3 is TGTGCCACCAGTGATGGTCGACTAGCGCGCACCGGGGAGCTGTTTTTT. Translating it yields CATSDGRLARTGELFF.

CDR3 in DNA: TGTGCCAGCAGCAGGGGAACTGGAAACACCATATATTTT. Amino acid sequence: CASSRGTGNTIYF. The V call is TRBV25-1, the J call TRBJ1-3; tentatively, D is TRBD1 (6 bases). The CDR3 length is 13 residues. Per germline, CDR1 MGHDK and CDR2 SYGVNS. Trimming took 6 bases from V and 2 from J, leaving 8 bases between them.

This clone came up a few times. CDR3 sequence (DNA): TGCGCCAGCAGTGCGGGAAATCAGCCCCAGCATTTT. Its translation is CASSAGNQPQHF. V and J are TRBV10-1 and TRBJ1-5; no clear D gene. Germline V gene lookup returns CDR1 WNHNN and CDR2 SYGVQD (reference sequence). Trimming stripped 4 bases from V and 4 bases from J, with 5 bases between. This CDR3 spans 12 amino acids.

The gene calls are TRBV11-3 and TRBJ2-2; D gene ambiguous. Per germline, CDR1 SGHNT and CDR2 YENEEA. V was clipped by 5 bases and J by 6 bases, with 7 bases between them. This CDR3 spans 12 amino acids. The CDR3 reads CASSLRAGELFF. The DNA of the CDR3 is TGTGCCAGCAGCCTACGTGCCGGGGAGCTGTTTTTT.

CDR3 protein: CASRSRDRGYYEQYF. In DNA, the CDR3 is TGTGCCAGCAGGTCCCGAGACAGGGGCTACTACGAGCAGTACTTC. The genes are TRBV6-5 and TRBJ2-7; the match to TRBD1 covers 8 bases. Germline CDR1 and CDR2: MNHEY and SVGAGI. This CDR3 is 15 amino acids long. Trimming took 6 bases from V and 3 from J; bases not matched to a gene: 10.

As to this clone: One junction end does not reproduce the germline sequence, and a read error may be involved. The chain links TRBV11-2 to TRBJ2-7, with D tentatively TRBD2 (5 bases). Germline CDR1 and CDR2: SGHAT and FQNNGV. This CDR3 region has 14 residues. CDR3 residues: CASSSISASGKGGF. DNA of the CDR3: TGTGCCAGCAGCTCTATAAGCGCATCGGGTAAAGGAGGCTTC.

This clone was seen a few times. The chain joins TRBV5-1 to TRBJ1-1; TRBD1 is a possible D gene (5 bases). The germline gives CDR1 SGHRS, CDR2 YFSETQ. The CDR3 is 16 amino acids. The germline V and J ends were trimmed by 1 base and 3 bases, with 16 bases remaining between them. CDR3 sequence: CASSLSFLGLYTEAFF. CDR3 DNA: TGCGCCAGCAGCTTGTCTTTCCTGGGACTGTACACTGAAGCTTTCTTT.